What follows describes a single TCR beta chain. This clone's antigen is unknown. No base quality information exists; no much larger clone differs at one position. The method behind the library was the immunoSEQ multiplex PCR assay. TCRdb took over this immuneACCESS table, retaining in-frame rearrangements with V and J assigned. Such tables are incomplete; in checked studies, under half of the missing clones stem from an unresolved V gene, and the remainder is unexplained. In this sample the table shows under 70,000 clones, around 95% of which occur a single time. The ten largest clones add up to roughly 1.1% of the sample. Including the terminal cysteine and phenylalanine, the CDR3 comprises 14 residues. Only CDR3 DNA is held: 42 bases, read in frame from base 1. The germline ends are 17 bases apart after V is trimmed by 9 bases and J by 3 bases. Per the germline V gene, MNHEY is the CDR1 and SVGAGI is the CDR2.

This sample is drawn from a study of control samples from healthy donors and cancer patients (dated by TCRdb to between 2020 and 2021). The sequence is built from TRBV6-5 and TRBJ1-1; no D gene is confidently identified. This TCR came from a woman younger than 30 in good health. The sample consisted of blood. The nucleotides are TGTGCCAGTCACGGGTCCGCGTCGTACACTGAAGCTTTCTTT. Translation gives CASHGSASYTEAFF.